These T cell receptor beta chains were read from a single sample in a study of T-cell memory formation after mild COVID-19. One entry per CDR3 protein, called by TCRdb with MiXCR from the 5' RACE reads. The table shows 40,000 or so distinct CDR3 sequences, with about 6.8% occurring only once. The sample comprised PBMCs or a T cell subset sorted from them (not recorded which). The receptor set was obtained from an adult who had mild COVID-19 (a few samples of this study predate the infection). Cell type and time point are not known. CDR3s include the opening cysteine and the closing phenylalanine or tryptophan. D genes are given only for firm matches. Size is stated for part of the rows, as once, few or many counts, or as a class when the clone is expanded.

v_call: TRBV7-2; d_call: .; clone_size: .; j_call: TRBJ1-5; cdr3_aa: CASSLRAGNQPQHF; cdr3_nt: TGTGCCAGCAGCTTAAGGGCAGGGAATCAGCCCCAGCATTTT
v_call: TRBV25-1; d_call: .; clone_size: .; j_call: TRBJ1-6; cdr3_aa: CASSAMLDSPLHF; cdr3_nt: TGTGCCAGCAGTGCTATGTTGGATTCACCCCTCCACTTT
v_call: TRBV6-6; d_call: TRBD1; clone_size: many; j_call: TRBJ1-5; cdr3_aa: CASRGTGTGGFSNQPQHF; cdr3_nt: TGTGCCAGCAGGGGGACCGGGACAGGGGGATTTAGCAATCAGCCCCAGCATTTT
v_call: TRBV2; d_call: TRBD2; clone_size: many; j_call: TRBJ2-2; cdr3_aa: CASSWTSGFTGELFF; cdr3_nt: TGTGCCAGCAGTTGGACTAGCGGATTTACCGGGGAGCTGTTTTTT
v_call: TRBV29-1; d_call: .; clone_size: many; j_call: TRBJ1-2; cdr3_aa: CSVHRAINYGYTF; cdr3_nt: TGCAGCGTTCACAGGGCAATCAACTATGGCTACACCTTC
v_call: TRBV7-8; d_call: .; clone_size: few; j_call: TRBJ2-2; cdr3_aa: CASSSMPVPRELFF; cdr3_nt: TGTGCCAGCAGCTCAATGCCAGTTCCAAGGGAGCTGTTTTTT
v_call: TRBV29-1; d_call: .; clone_size: .; j_call: TRBJ1-5; cdr3_aa: CSVRGDSNQPQHF; cdr3_nt: TGCAGCGTTAGAGGAGATAGCAATCAGCCCCAGCATTTT
v_call: TRBV6-5; d_call: TRBD1; clone_size: few; j_call: TRBJ1-4; cdr3_aa: CASSYGTARNEKLFF; cdr3_nt: TGTGCCAGCAGTTACGGGACAGCGAGAAATGAAAAACTGTTTTTT
v_call: TRBV20-1; d_call: TRBD2; clone_size: many; j_call: TRBJ2-1; cdr3_aa: CSASKLAGTYNEQFF; cdr3_nt: TGCAGTGCTAGTAAACTAGCGGGGACCTACAATGAGCAGTTCTTC
v_call: TRBV15; d_call: .; clone_size: many; j_call: TRBJ2-7; cdr3_aa: CATSRRGGDGYEQYF; cdr3_nt: TGTGCCACCAGCAGGAGGGGGGGAGACGGCTACGAGCAGTACTTC
v_call: TRBV7-9; d_call: .; clone_size: .; j_call: TRBJ2-3; cdr3_aa: CASRNGDTQYF; cdr3_nt: TGTGCCAGCAGAAATGGGGATACGCAGTATTTT
v_call: TRBV19; d_call: .; clone_size: .; j_call: TRBJ2-2; cdr3_aa: CASSTRTTGELFF; cdr3_nt: TGTGCCAGTAGTACGAGGACAACCGGGGAGCTGTTTTTT
v_call: TRBV11-2; d_call: .; clone_size: .; j_call: TRBJ2-2; cdr3_aa: CASSFIGELFF; cdr3_nt: TGTGCCAGCAGCTTTATCGGGGAGCTGTTTTTT
v_call: TRBV19; d_call: TRBD1; clone_size: .; j_call: TRBJ1-1; cdr3_aa: CASSDDRGVLKNTEAFF; cdr3_nt: TGTGCCAGTAGTGATGACAGGGGAGTCTTAAAAAACACTGAAGCTTTCTTT
v_call: TRBV7-3; d_call: .; clone_size: medium-sized; j_call: TRBJ1-1; cdr3_aa: CASSLTDLGNTEAFF; cdr3_nt: TGTGCCAGCAGCTTGACAGATCTTGGGAACACTGAAGCTTTCTTT
v_call: TRBV9; d_call: .; clone_size: many; j_call: TRBJ2-2; cdr3_aa: CASSVAGAYTGELFF; cdr3_nt: TGTGCCAGCAGCGTGGCGGGGGCCTACACCGGGGAGCTGTTTTTT
v_call: TRBV7-9; d_call: .; clone_size: .; j_call: TRBJ2-1; cdr3_aa: CASSFSASGTHAEQFF; cdr3_nt: TGTGCCAGCAGCTTTAGCGCCTCCGGGACCCACGCTGAGCAGTTCTTC
v_call: TRBV11-2; d_call: .; clone_size: .; j_call: TRBJ2-3; cdr3_aa: CASSPGRPPRTDTQYF; cdr3_nt: TGTGCCAGCAGCCCAGGCCGACCTCCCCGCACAGATACGCAGTATTTT
v_call: TRBV2; d_call: .; clone_size: .; j_call: TRBJ2-4; cdr3_aa: CASSATGRSGKNIQYF; cdr3_nt: TGTGCCAGCAGCGCAACAGGGAGGTCGGGCAAAAACATTCAGTACTTC
v_call: TRBV12-3/TRBV12-4; d_call: TRBD2; clone_size: many; j_call: TRBJ2-1; cdr3_aa: CASSSSGSGGAGYNEQFF; cdr3_nt: TGTGCCAGCAGTTCGAGCGGTAGCGGGGGGGCAGGTTACAATGAGCAGTTCTTC
v_call: TRBV18; d_call: .; clone_size: many; j_call: TRBJ1-1; cdr3_aa: CASSPPSNTEAFF; cdr3_nt: TGTGCCAGCTCACCACCTTCCAACACTGAAGCTTTCTTT
v_call: TRBV13; d_call: TRBD2; clone_size: many; j_call: TRBJ2-1; cdr3_aa: CASSLPGGMREQFF; cdr3_nt: TGTGCCAGCAGCTTGCCCGGGGGGATGAGGGAGCAGTTCTTC
v_call: TRBV5-1; d_call: .; clone_size: many; j_call: TRBJ2-3; cdr3_aa: CASSLETDTQYF; cdr3_nt: TGCGCCAGCAGCTTAGAGACAGATACGCAGTATTTT
v_call: TRBV30; d_call: .; clone_size: few; j_call: TRBJ2-5; cdr3_aa: CAWSENWGAQETQYF; cdr3_nt: TGTGCCTGGAGTGAAAACTGGGGAGCCCAAGAGACCCAGTACTTC
v_call: TRBV12-3/TRBV12-4; d_call: .; clone_size: many; j_call: TRBJ1-4; cdr3_aa: CASSLLGLLFF; cdr3_nt: TGTGCCAGCAGTTTATTGGGGCTACTGTTTTTT
v_call: TRBV6-2/TRBV6-3; d_call: .; clone_size: few; j_call: TRBJ1-1; cdr3_aa: CASSYVRGTEAFF; cdr3_nt: TGTGCCAGCAGTTACGTTCGGGGCACTGAAGCTTTCTTT
v_call: TRBV5-1; d_call: TRBD1; clone_size: .; j_call: TRBJ1-1; cdr3_aa: CASSLRQGANTEAFF; cdr3_nt: TGCGCCAGCAGCCTCCGACAGGGGGCGAACACTGAAGCTTTCTTT
v_call: TRBV19; d_call: TRBD1; clone_size: few; j_call: TRBJ1-4; cdr3_aa: CASSIPGGREKLFF; cdr3_nt: TGTGCCAGTAGTATCCCAGGGGGAAGGGAAAAACTGTTTTTT
v_call: TRBV20-1; d_call: TRBD1; clone_size: .; j_call: TRBJ1-1; cdr3_aa: CSAIGQAPSEAFF; cdr3_nt: TGCAGTGCTATCGGACAGGCACCTTCTGAAGCTTTCTTT
v_call: TRBV7-3; d_call: TRBD2; clone_size: many; j_call: TRBJ2-3; cdr3_aa: CASSLSTSGTDTQYF; cdr3_nt: TGTGCCAGCAGCTTATCGACTAGCGGCACAGATACGCAGTATTTT
v_call: TRBV4-1; d_call: .; clone_size: many; j_call: TRBJ1-5; cdr3_aa: CASSQRTLRDQPQHF; cdr3_nt: TGCGCCAGCAGCCAAAGGACCCTTCGGGATCAGCCCCAGCATTTT
v_call: TRBV24-1; d_call: .; clone_size: few; j_call: TRBJ1-1; cdr3_aa: CATSDHTGEAFF; cdr3_nt: TGTGCCACCAGTGACCACACCGGGGAAGCTTTCTTT
v_call: TRBV4-3; d_call: TRBD2; clone_size: many; j_call: TRBJ2-7; cdr3_aa: CASSQAASGNYEQYF; cdr3_nt: TGCGCCAGCAGCCAAGCGGCTAGCGGAAACTACGAGCAGTACTTC
v_call: TRBV20-1; d_call: .; clone_size: many; j_call: TRBJ2-1; cdr3_aa: CSARDMGSNEQFF; cdr3_nt: TGCAGTGCTAGAGATATGGGATCGAATGAGCAGTTCTTC
v_call: TRBV6-1; d_call: .; clone_size: few; j_call: TRBJ1-2; cdr3_aa: CASSEASERNYGYTF; cdr3_nt: TGTGCCAGCAGTGAAGCGAGCGAAAGGAACTATGGCTACACCTTC
v_call: TRBV5-1; d_call: .; clone_size: .; j_call: TRBJ1-1; cdr3_aa: CASSLGPPARAAEAFF; cdr3_nt: TGCGCCAGCAGCTTGGGACCCCCGGCACGGGCGGCTGAAGCTTTCTTT
v_call: TRBV6-5; d_call: TRBD1; clone_size: few; j_call: TRBJ2-7; cdr3_aa: CASSYSRQGAYEQYF; cdr3_nt: TGTGCCAGCAGTTACTCGAGGCAGGGGGCTTACGAGCAGTACTTC
v_call: TRBV5-1; d_call: TRBD2; clone_size: .; j_call: TRBJ2-3; cdr3_aa: CASKLGSGGIRTDTQYF; cdr3_nt: TGCGCCAGCAAGTTGGGTAGCGGGGGGATACGCACAGATACGCAGTATTTT
v_call: TRBV3-1; d_call: .; clone_size: few; j_call: TRBJ1-1; cdr3_aa: CASSQNGLRAFF; cdr3_nt: TGTGCCAGCAGCCAAAACGGGCTGAGAGCTTTCTTT
v_call: TRBV27; d_call: .; clone_size: .; j_call: TRBJ1-2; cdr3_aa: CASSLGGTGGYTF; cdr3_nt: TGTGCCAGCAGTTTGGGGGGTACCGGCGGCTACACCTTC
v_call: TRBV5-4; d_call: TRBD1; clone_size: .; j_call: TRBJ1-1; cdr3_aa: CASSLPGGGSTEAFF; cdr3_nt: TGTGCCAGCAGCCTCCCAGGGGGCGGGAGCACTGAAGCTTTCTTT
v_call: TRBV25-1; d_call: TRBD1; clone_size: few; j_call: TRBJ1-1; cdr3_aa: CASSVDRDTEAFF; cdr3_nt: TGTGCCAGCAGTGTGGACAGGGACACTGAAGCTTTCTTT
v_call: TRBV20-1; d_call: .; clone_size: many; j_call: TRBJ2-5; cdr3_aa: CSAHPGRSQETQYF; cdr3_nt: TGCAGTGCTCACCCGGGACGGAGCCAAGAGACCCAGTACTTC
v_call: TRBV4-1; d_call: .; clone_size: .; j_call: TRBJ1-2; cdr3_aa: CASSQPTRRSNYGYTF; cdr3_nt: TGCGCCAGCAGCCAGCCAACCAGGAGATCTAACTATGGCTACACCTTC
v_call: TRBV20-1; d_call: TRBD1; clone_size: many; j_call: TRBJ2-3; cdr3_aa: CSAARDRGTDTQYF; cdr3_nt: TGCAGTGCGGCCCGGGACAGGGGAACAGATACGCAGTATTTT
v_call: TRBV5-1; d_call: TRBD1; clone_size: many; j_call: TRBJ2-3; cdr3_aa: CATGLGGITDTQYF; cdr3_nt: TGCGCCACAGGCCTAGGGGGCATAACAGATACGCAGTATTTT
v_call: TRBV5-1; d_call: TRBD1; clone_size: many; j_call: TRBJ2-7; cdr3_aa: CASSLGTGTYEQYF; cdr3_nt: TGCGCCAGCAGCCTGGGGACAGGGACCTACGAGCAGTACTTC
v_call: TRBV9; d_call: .; clone_size: many; j_call: TRBJ2-1; cdr3_aa: CASSVEVSSYNEQFF; cdr3_nt: TGTGCCAGCAGCGTAGAGGTTAGCTCCTACAATGAGCAGTTCTTC
v_call: TRBV27; d_call: TRBD2; clone_size: many; j_call: TRBJ2-7; cdr3_aa: CASSLDREGF; cdr3_nt: TGTGCCAGCAGTTTGGACCGGGAGGGCTTC
v_call: TRBV4-2; d_call: TRBD1; clone_size: many; j_call: TRBJ2-7; cdr3_aa: CASSQGLLDRGSYEQYF; cdr3_nt: TGTGCCAGCAGCCAAGGGTTGCTTGACAGGGGCTCCTACGAGCAGTACTTC
v_call: TRBV20-1; d_call: .; clone_size: many; j_call: TRBJ2-5; cdr3_aa: CSASRGLQETQYF; cdr3_nt: TGCAGTGCTAGCCGAGGTCTCCAAGAGACCCAGTACTTC
v_call: TRBV6-6; d_call: .; clone_size: many; j_call: TRBJ2-7; cdr3_aa: CASSRTEGGKQYF; cdr3_nt: TGTGCCAGCAGTAGGACGGAGGGGGGGAAGCAGTACTTC
v_call: TRBV5-1; d_call: .; clone_size: many; j_call: TRBJ2-1; cdr3_aa: CASSLESGEQFF; cdr3_nt: TGCGCCAGCAGCTTGGAGTCCGGTGAGCAGTTCTTC
v_call: TRBV19; d_call: TRBD1; clone_size: .; j_call: TRBJ1-1; cdr3_aa: CASSKGAGTNTEAFF; cdr3_nt: TGTGCCAGTTCTAAGGGGGCAGGGACGAACACTGAAGCTTTCTTT